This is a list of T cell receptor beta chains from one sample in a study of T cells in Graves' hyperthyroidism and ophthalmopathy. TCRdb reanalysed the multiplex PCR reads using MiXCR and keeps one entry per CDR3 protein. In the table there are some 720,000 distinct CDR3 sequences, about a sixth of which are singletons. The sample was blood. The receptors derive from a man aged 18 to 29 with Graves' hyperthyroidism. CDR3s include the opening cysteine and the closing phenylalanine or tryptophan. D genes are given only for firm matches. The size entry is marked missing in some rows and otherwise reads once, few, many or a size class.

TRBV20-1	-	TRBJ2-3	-	TGCAGTGAACGGATAGTTAGCACAGATACGCAGTATTTT	CSERIVSTDTQYF
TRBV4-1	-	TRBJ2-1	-	TGCGCCAGCAGCCAAGATCGTCAGGGAGGAGGGACGAGGCAAGAGACCCAGTTCTTC	CASSQDRQGGGTRQETQFF
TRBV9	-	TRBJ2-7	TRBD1	TGTGCCAGCAGCGGAGGGGACAGGTCCCCAACCTACGAGCAGTACTTC	CASSGGDRSPTYEQYF
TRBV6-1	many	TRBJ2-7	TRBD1	TGTGCCAGCAGTGGATCAAGGGGGCGCATCGTCTACGAGCAGTACTTC	CASSGSRGRIVYEQYF
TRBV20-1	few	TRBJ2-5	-	TGCAGTGCTAGAGATTCCCCCGCCTCGGACCGGCCAGTGGGAGAGACCCAGTACTTC	CSARDSPASDRPVGETQYF
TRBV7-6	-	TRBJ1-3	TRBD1	TGTGCCAGCAGCCCCCGCCGCGGACAGGGCTCTGGAAACACCATATATTTT	CASSPRRGQGSGNTIYF
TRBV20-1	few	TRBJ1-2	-	TGCAGTGCTATGAGCAGAGACCCCAACTATGGCTACACCTTC	CSAMSRDPNYGYTF
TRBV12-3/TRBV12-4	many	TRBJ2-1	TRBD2	TGTGCCAGCAGTTTTAGCGGGGGAGTTAACAATGAGCAGTTCTTC	CASSFSGGVNNEQFF
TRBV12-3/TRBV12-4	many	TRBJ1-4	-	TGTGCCAGCAGTTCCGCAACTAATGAAAAACTGTTTTTT	CASSSATNEKLFF
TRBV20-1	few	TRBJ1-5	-	TGCAGTGCTATCCAGGGAATGCGGCAGCCCCAGCATTTT	CSAIQGMRQPQHF
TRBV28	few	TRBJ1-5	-	TGTGCCAGCAGTTTTTATCGACAGCCCCAGCATTTT	CASSFYRQPQHF
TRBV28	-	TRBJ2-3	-	TGTGCCAGCAGTTTATCCGAGACCCCGCAGTATTTT	CASSLSETPQYF
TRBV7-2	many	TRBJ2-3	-	TGTGCCGGCACCCCCTACCCCGGACGGGTAGATACGCAGTATTTT	CAGTPYPGRVDTQYF
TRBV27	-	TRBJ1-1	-	TGTGCCAGCAGCTTCCATCGGGTTACTGAAGCTTTCTTT	CASSFHRVTEAFF
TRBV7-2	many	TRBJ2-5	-	TGTGCCAGCAGCTTAGCAACTGGGATGGAGGAGACCCAGTACTTC	CASSLATGMEETQYF
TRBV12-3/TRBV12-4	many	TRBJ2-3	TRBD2	TGTGCCAGCAGTCCCACTAGCGGGACCGGCACAGATACGCAGTATTTT	CASSPTSGTGTDTQYF
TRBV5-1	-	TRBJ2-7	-	TGCGCCAGCAGCCACCCGGACGGCTACTACGAGCAGTACTTC	CASSHPDGYYEQYF
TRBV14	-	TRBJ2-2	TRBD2	TGTGCCAGCAGCCCCGGACTAGCGGGAGGGCGCGGTTGGACCGGGGAGCTGTTTTTT	CASSPGLAGGRGWTGELFF
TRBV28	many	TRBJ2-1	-	TGTGCCAGCAGTCCTATCGGGGCCAATGAGCAGTTCTTC	CASSPIGANEQFF
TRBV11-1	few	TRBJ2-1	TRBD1	TGTGCCAGCAGCCAATCGGGTGGACAGGGGGACTACAATGAGCAGTTCTTC	CASSQSGGQGDYNEQFF
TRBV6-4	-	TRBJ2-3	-	TGTGCCAGCGCGCAGGGAAGGGCAGATACGCAGTATTTT	CASAQGRADTQYF
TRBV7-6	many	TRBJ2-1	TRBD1	TGTGCCAGCAGCTTAGTGGGCAGGGGGCTATACAATGAGCAGTTCTTC	CASSLVGRGLYNEQFF
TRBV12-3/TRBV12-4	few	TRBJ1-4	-	TGTGCCAGCAGCCGTACAGGGTTGTTTAATGAAAAACTGTTTTTT	CASSRTGLFNEKLFF